This T cell receptor beta chain was sequenced for a study of OX40 agonist ivuxolimab in advanced cancers. With regard to this clone: The antigen is undetermined.

Overall study results and limits: Specificity for antigen went undetermined in the expanded peripheral T cells.

Cycle 7 day 1, cycle 4 day 1, and baseline were the timepoints at which blood was sampled. The table came from immunoSEQ multiplex PCR; TCRdb's copy has only in-frame clones and leaves some out. This sample has roughly 29,000 clones; about 93% occur once, and the top ten carry 9.4%. The germline V gene encodes CDR1 SQVTM and CDR2 ANQGSEA. Deletions cut 1 base from V and 1 base from J, with 7 bases between. The CDR3 totals 13 residues. V is TRBV29-1 and J is TRBJ1-2; a possible D gene is TRBD1 (5 bases). The sequences come from CD4+ or CD8+ T cells sorted from blood, collected in a trial of the OX40 agonist ivuxolimab. This clonotype originated in an adult with an advanced solid tumor such as melanoma, head and neck, liver or kidney cancer. Here the CDR3 reads CSVEVQVNYGYTF. The CDR3 DNA follows: TGCAGCGTTGAAGTACAGGTTAACTATGGCTACACCTTC.